This T cell receptor beta chain was observed in a study of T cells after yellow fever vaccination. Findings and caveats of the study: Researchers cautioned that FACS-sorted repertoires could harbor abundant clonotypes contaminating from the bulk population.

TCRdb analysed the 5' RACE reads with MiXCR anew, one entry per CDR3 protein. The sample includes hundreds of thousands of distinct CDR3 sequences, roughly 12% of them seen just once. Concerning this clonotype: The antigen is undetermined.

Trimming cost V 5 bases and J 5 bases, with 9 bases left between them. CDR3 size: 12 residues. Germline-derived CDR1 and CDR2 are SEHNR and FQNEAQ (reference sequence). This chain links TRBV7-9 with TRBJ1-1; TRBD1 is a possible D gene (6 bases). The material was PBMCs, obtained on the day of the yellow fever booster vaccination. This receptor was obtained from a man aged 30-40 years who received the YFV17D yellow fever vaccine. CDR3: CASSMQGTEAFF. The CDR3 coding sequence is TGTGCCAGCAGCATGCAGGGGACTGAAGCTTTCTTT.